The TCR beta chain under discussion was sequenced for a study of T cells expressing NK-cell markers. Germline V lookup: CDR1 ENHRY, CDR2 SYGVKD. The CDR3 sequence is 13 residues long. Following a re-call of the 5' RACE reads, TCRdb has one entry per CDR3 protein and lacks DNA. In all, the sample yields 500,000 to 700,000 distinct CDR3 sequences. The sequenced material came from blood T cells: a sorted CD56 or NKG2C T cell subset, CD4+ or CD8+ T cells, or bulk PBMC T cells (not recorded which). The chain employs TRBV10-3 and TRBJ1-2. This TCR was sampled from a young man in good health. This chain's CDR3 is CAIRKGTAEGYTF.